One and the same sample provided the 30 T cell receptor beta chains below, sequenced in a study of cytomegalovirus exposure and HLA in healthy donors (TCRdb year 2017). Receptor amplification or capture employed the immunoSEQ multiplex PCR assay. For the multiplex PCR, a mixture combining 60 forward primers for TCR Vbeta segments and 13 reverse primers for TCR Jbeta segments was used. TCRdb's version of the immuneACCESS table is confined to in-frame rearrangements and falls short of the full clone set. An unresolved V gene accounts for under half of the shortfall where checked; the remainder is of unknown origin. For this sample there are around 80,000 clones; about 9.5% appear just once. 24% of the sample rests with the top ten. Specimen: PBMCs. Source of these receptors: a man between 60 and 70 years old in good health and CMV-seropositive.

The DNA of the CDR3 is TGTGCCAGCACTTGGGACACGGGGCAGCCCCAGCATTTT. Amino acids: CASTWDTGQPQHF. This chain links TRBV6-1 with TRBJ1-5; TRBD1 might be the D (6 bases). The CDR3 has 13 amino acids. Germline V gene sequence: CDR1 MNHNS, CDR2 SASEGT. V lost 7 bases, J lost 7 bases, and 14 bases lay in between.

V usage is TRBV5-1 and J usage is TRBJ1-5; 7 nucleotides agree with TRBD1. This CDR3 has 17 residues. CDR1 and CDR2 (germline): SGHRS, YFSETQ. Unmatched junction bases numbered 12, after V lost 4 bases and J lost 2 bases. CDR3 sequence reads: CASSLSEGGLGNQPQHF. CDR3 coding DNA: TGCGCCAGCAGCCTCAGTGAAGGGGGCCTGGGCAATCAGCCCCAGCATTTT.

This clone was seen only a few times. The CDR3 spells CASSHPSSSGSWYEQYF. CDR3 in DNA: TGTGCCAGCAGCCATCCTTCTTCTAGCGGGAGTTGGTACGAGCAGTACTTC. This chain links TRBV4-2 with TRBJ2-5, with 10 bases that match TRBD2. Gene TRBJ2-7 matches the end of the DNA better, so the J call may be wrong. This CDR3 comprises 17 residues. The germline CDR1 and CDR2 sequences are LGHNA and YNFKEQ.

The genes are TRBV6-5 and TRBJ2-3; 7 bases line up with TRBD1. CDR1 and CDR2 from the germline V gene are MNHEY and SVGAGI. V lost 7 bases to trimming and J lost 5 bases; unmatched junction nucleotides: 12. There are 15 residues in the CDR3. The CDR3 DNA reads TGTGCCAGCAAAGATCCAGGGGGTAGGGGAGATACGCAGTATTTT. Translation gives CASKDPGGRGDTQYF.

This chain links TRBV25-1 with TRBJ2-2; 10 bases map to TRBD1. Trimming cost V 8 bases and J 3 bases; bases outside gene matches: 12. The CDR3 covers 17 residues. Germline assignment: CDR1 MGHDK and CDR2 SYGVNS. In DNA, the CDR3 is TGTGCCAGCGGCTCCCCAGCGGGACAGGGGTACACCGGGGAGCTGTTTTTT. This gives the protein CASGSPAGQGYTGELFF.

This clone was found a few times. V usage is TRBV7-2 and J usage is TRBJ2-7; tentatively, D is TRBD2 (5 bases). Germline-derived CDR1 and CDR2 are SGHTA and FQGNSA. V gave up 5 bases and J gave up 2 bases, with 13 bases separating them. This CDR3 contains 14 residues. This CDR3 is CASSGDYGAYEQYF. In nucleotides, the CDR3 is TGTGCCAGCAGCGGTGACTATGGTGCCTACGAGCAGTACTTC.

This clone was recorded a few times. The chain joins TRBV5-1 to TRBJ1-2; 7 nucleotides line up with TRBD1. Germline V lookup: CDR1 SGHRS, CDR2 YFSETQ. This CDR3 has 14 residues. Unmatched junction bases numbered 6, after V lost 0 bases and J lost 7 bases. Here the CDR3 reads CASSLGQGQGGYTF. CDR3 sequence (DNA): TGCGCCAGCAGCTTGGGACAGGGTCAAGGTGGCTACACCTTC.

There are a few counts of this clone. The CDR3 DNA is TGTGCCAGCACACAGGGGGCATTCTACAATGAGCAGTTCTTC. Protein product: CASTQGAFYNEQFF. The chain carries TRBV16 and TRBJ2-1; TRBD1 agrees at 9 bases. This CDR3 has 14 residues. CDR1 and CDR2 from the germline V gene are KGHSY and FQNENV. V shed 7 bases and J 3 bases; nucleotides not matched to a gene: 4.

This clone has only a few counts. V usage is TRBV5-6 and J usage is TRBJ2-1, with D perhaps TRBD2 (6 bases). Per germline, CDR1 SGHDT and CDR2 YYEEEE. The CDR3 length is 16 residues. The V gene lost 5 bases and the J gene lost 5 bases, with 20 bases spanning the gap. The CDR3 nucleotides read TGTGCCAGCAGGGGGGAGTGGGGACTTTCTCACAATGAGCAGTTCTTC. Its translation: CASRGEWGLSHNEQFF.

At least ten counts were recorded for this clone. The genes are TRBV6-6 and TRBJ1-2; 7 bases agree with TRBD1. Germline lookup yields CDR1 MNHNY and CDR2 SVGAGI (reference sequence). This CDR3 is built from 13 residues. The trim removed 5 bases at V and 4 bases at J, leaving 4 bases unmatched. CDR3 nucleotides: TGTGCCAGCAGTCCGGGACAGCTCTATGGCTACACCTTC. It encodes CASSPGQLYGYTF.

This clone was seen ten or more times. The CDR3 sequence is CASSLVTGGGEQYF. The CDR3 region has the DNA TGTGCCAGCAGCTTAGTTACGGGAGGGGGCGAGCAGTACTTC. The rearrangement links TRBV11-2 to TRBJ2-7, with 8 bases aligning to TRBD2. Germline V gene data show CDR1 as SGHAT and CDR2 as FQNNGV. CDR3 length: 14 residues. V trimming: 1 base; J trimming: 6 bases; junction bases outside the gene matches: 5. Using reference TRBV11-2 and TRBJ2-7 for the parts outside the CDR3, the full variable domain is EAGVAQSPRYKIIEKRQSVAFWCNPISGHATLYWYQQILGQGPKLLIQFQNNGVVDDSQLPKDRFSAERLKGVDSTLKIQPAKLEDSAVYLCASSLVTGGGEQYFGPGTRLTVT.

The chain joins TRBV30 to TRBJ1-6, with 8 bases lining up with TRBD1. CDR1 is GTSNPN, CDR2 SVGIG, per germline (reference sequence). V trimming: 4 bases; J trimming: 9 bases; junction bases outside the gene matches: 11. This CDR3 is built from 15 residues. CDR3 in amino acids: CAWTLRQGLGSPLHF. CDR3 DNA: TGTGCCTGGACCCTAAGACAGGGGCTGGGTTCACCCCTCCACTTT.

V gene TRBV5-6 combines with J gene TRBJ1-6; TRBD1 matches at 10 bases. The CDR3 is 15 amino acids. V was pared by 4 bases and J by 4 bases, with 2 bases of the junction left unmatched. Germline CDR1 SGHDT, CDR2 YYEEEE. In DNA, the CDR3 is TGTGCCAGCAGCCGGGGACAGGGGTATAATTCACCCCTCCACTTT. Amino acids: CASSRGQGYNSPLHF.

This rearrangement joins TRBV7-2 to TRBJ1-6; D is undetermined. The CDR3 runs 14 residues. V was trimmed by 1 base and J by 5 bases, leaving 6 bases between them. Germline V CDR1 and CDR2: SGHTA, FQGNSA. The DNA of the CDR3 is TGTGCCAGCAGCTTAGTCGGAGATAATTCACCCCTCCACTTT. It yields the protein CASSLVGDNSPLHF.

V gene TRBV9 combines with J gene TRBJ2-3; 9 bases fit TRBD2. The V segment lost 4 bases and the J segment 2 bases; nucleotides outside the gene matches: 5. The CDR3 has 15 amino acids. The V gene's germline CDR1 is SGDLS and CDR2 YYNGEE. CDR3 sequence: CASSHLAGHTDTQYF. The CDR3 nucleotides read TGTGCCAGCAGCCACCTAGCGGGGCACACAGATACGCAGTATTTT. Using reference TRBV9 and TRBJ2-3 for the parts outside the CDR3, the full variable domain is DSGVTQTPKHLITATGQRVTLRCSPRSGDLSVYWYQQSLDQGLQFLIQYYNGEERAKGNILERFSAQQFPDLHSELNLSSLELGDSALYFCASSHLAGHTDTQYFGPGTRLTVL.

This clone has only a few counts. The V gene is TRBV5-1, the J gene TRBJ2-3; the match to TRBD1 covers 7 bases. The CDR3 sequence is 14 residues long. Germline CDR1 and CDR2: SGHRS and YFSETQ. V lost 5 bases to trimming and J lost 6 bases; unmatched junction nucleotides: 9. CDR3 bases: TGCGCCAGCAGTCCGACAGGGATTGTGGATACGCAGTATTTT. Residues: CASSPTGIVDTQYF. Complete variable domain (other parts from reference TRBV5-1 and TRBJ2-3): KAGVTQTPRYLIKTRGQQVTLSCSPISGHRSVSWYQQTPGQGLQFLFEYFSETQRNKGNFPGRFSGRQFSNSRSEMNVSTLELGDSALYLCASSPTGIVDTQYFGPGTRLTVL.

This clone came up many times. V usage is TRBV7-9 and J usage is TRBJ2-3; possible D gene TRBD1, 6 bases. With 8 bases removed from V and 6 bases from J, the gap between germline ends came to 24 bases. CDR3 length: 16 amino acids. The germline gives CDR1 SEHNR, CDR2 FQNEAQ (reference sequence). In DNA, the CDR3 is TGTGCCAGCCCCGGGGCGAGGGACACCTCCGGGGATACGCAGTATTTT. It specifies CASPGARDTSGDTQYF.

Only a few counts were recorded for this clone. V and J are TRBV29-1 and TRBJ1-1, with 7 bases fitting TRBD1. The CDR3 is made up of 12 amino acids. Per the germline V gene, CDR1 is SQVTM and CDR2 is ANQGSEA. V gave up 7 bases and J gave up 4 bases; unmatched junction bases: 6. The CDR3 bases are TGCAGCGCTCAGACAGGGAGCACTGAAGCTTTCTTT. Translated: CSAQTGSTEAFF.

The DNA of the CDR3 is TGTGCCAGCACCCTAGGACAGGGGGCGAAGAACACTGAAGCTTTCTTT. Its protein product is CASTLGQGAKNTEAFF. The genes are TRBV28 and TRBJ1-1; TRBD1 agrees at 11 bases. Germline assignment: CDR1 MDHEN and CDR2 SYDVKM. With V trimmed by 7 bases and J by 1 base, 8 bases remained unmatched. The CDR3 sequence is 16 residues long.

The table lists this clone with a few counts. This chain connects TRBV7-3 to TRBJ2-1; TRBD2 matches at 11 bases. V lost 4 bases, J lost 5 bases, and 4 bases stayed unmatched. The CDR3 consists of 15 residues. The germline V gene has CDR1 SGHTA and CDR2 FQGTGA. CDR3 residues: CASSSGSGRDNEQFF. In DNA form, the CDR3 reads TGTGCCAGCAGCTCCGGTAGCGGGAGGGACAATGAGCAGTTCTTC.

This clone was seen only a few times. The CDR3 nucleotides read TGTGCCAGCAGCATACAGGGAAGGGAGACCCAGTACTTC. Amino acids: CASSIQGRETQYF. The chain couples TRBV25-1 to TRBJ2-5, with D possibly being TRBD1 (6 bases). Germline CDR1 and CDR2: MGHDK and SYGVNS. Between the trimmed V and J ends, which lost 6 bases and 5 bases, there was a span of 13 bases. The CDR3 is 13 amino acids.

This clone was detected only a few times. This chain links TRBV27 with TRBJ2-1; 8 nucleotides agree with TRBD2. CDR1 and CDR2 (germline): MNHEY, SMNVEV (reference sequence). The CDR3 has 18 amino acids. The ends lost 7 bases at V and 5 bases at J; junction bases unmatched: 19. The CDR3 here is CASTGRGDSKGRHNEQFF. In nucleotides, the CDR3 is TGTGCCAGCACTGGGCGGGGGGATTCGAAAGGTCGCCACAATGAGCAGTTCTTC.

This clone was observed a few times. This chain links TRBV6-4 with TRBJ1-5; D is undetermined. The CDR3 is made up of 14 amino acids. The germline V and J ends were trimmed by 3 bases and 5 bases, with 11 bases remaining between them. Germline CDR1 and CDR2: MRHNA and SNTAGT. The CDR3 is CASSDRREHQPQHF. CDR3 in DNA: TGTGCCAGCAGTGATCGAAGGGAGCATCAGCCCCAGCATTTT.

This clone turned up a few times. V and J are TRBV9 and TRBJ2-7; 7 bases align to TRBD1. The CDR3 length is 12 residues. Germline loops: CDR1 SGDLS, CDR2 YYNGEE. V dropped 3 bases and J dropped 3; count of bases not matched to a gene: 0. CDR3 amino acids: CASSAGGYEQYF. The CDR3 DNA reads TGTGCCAGCAGCGCAGGGGGCTACGAGCAGTACTTC.

This clone was observed a few times. The junction shows a germline mismatch at one end, possibly a read error. The chain is built from TRBV7-7 and TRBJ2-5; 8 bases are a match to TRBD1. This CDR3 has 13 amino acids. The germline gives CDR1 SSHAT, CDR2 FNYEAQ (reference sequence). CDR3 region: CASSPGGAETQYF. For the CDR3, the DNA is TGTGCTAGCAGCCCAGGGGGCGCGGAGACCCAGTACTTC.

The gene calls are TRBV19 and TRBJ2-6; 9 positions agree with TRBD1. Per germline, CDR1 LNHDA and CDR2 SQIVND (reference sequence). This CDR3 is 17 amino acids long. The V gene end was trimmed by 6 bases and the J gene end by 0 bases; junction bases not matched to a gene: 6. CDR3 region: CASSDGQGNSGANVLTF. CDR3 in DNA: TGTGCCAGTAGCGACGGACAGGGGAACTCTGGGGCCAACGTCCTGACTTTC.

On this clone itself: This may stem from a read error, because a much larger clone lies one nucleotide away. CDR3 coding DNA: TGTGCCAGCAGCTCACAGGGGACCACTGAAGCTTTCTTT. Residues: CASSSQGTTEAFF. The chain is built from TRBV7-2 and TRBJ1-1, with TRBD1 identical over 7 bases. Germline lookup yields CDR1 SGHTA and CDR2 FQGNSA. V gave up 4 bases and J gave up 4 bases; unmatched junction bases: 3. The CDR3 is 13 amino acids.

The chain couples TRBV9 to TRBJ2-1; 7 bases agree with TRBD2. CDR3 size: 14 residues. CDR1 is SGDLS and CDR2 is YYNGEE in the germline V gene. V was pared by 0 bases and J by 9 bases, with 6 bases of the junction left unmatched. The CDR3 sequence is CASSVDGRYGEQFF. CDR3 DNA: TGTGCCAGCAGCGTAGACGGGAGGTACGGTGAGCAGTTCTTC.

This rearrangement joins TRBV11-2 to TRBJ2-1; TRBD1 might be the D (6 bases). Germline V gene sequence: CDR1 SGHAT, CDR2 FQNNGV. The CDR3 loop spans 15 amino acids. V lost 1 base, J lost 5 bases, and 12 bases lay in between. CDR3 amino acids: CASSLVRTDNNEQFF. As DNA, the CDR3 is TGTGCCAGCAGCTTAGTCAGGACAGACAACAATGAGCAGTTCTTC.

This chain links TRBV18 with TRBJ1-3; TRBD1 is a possible D gene (5 bases). V lost 1 base, J lost 8 bases, and 9 bases lay in between. This CDR3 has 13 amino acids. CDR1 is KGHSH, CDR2 LQKENI, per germline. As DNA, the CDR3 is TGTGCCAGCTCACCACGCAGGGCGGACACCATATATTTT. As protein: CASSPRRADTIYF.